A single count supports the clone carrying this T cell receptor (beta chain). The antigen is not known. This record belongs to a study of shared clonotypes between healthy human individuals. Some clones are missing from TCRdb's copy, which holds only in-frame ones; the method was immunoSEQ multiplex PCR. In the table there are about 1 million clones, roughly 80% of which are singletons. Study-wide results and limits: Read depth was anticipated to influence clonotype sharing among donors. Rarefaction showed that sequencing of sorted subsets was incomplete (despite large depth).

Looked up from germline, CDR1 is SEHNR and CDR2 is FQNEAQ (reference sequence). After removal of 3 bases from V and 6 bases from J, the junction contained 7 bases not matched to a gene. This CDR3 contains 14 residues. V and J are TRBV7-9 and TRBJ1-2; 7 nucleotides match TRBD1. Sequencing input: memory CD4+ T cells sorted from blood. Subset specified: CD45RA-negative fraction. The TCR comes from a man younger than 35 in good health. The CDR3 sequence: CASSFNQGGHGYTF. For the CDR3, the DNA is TGTGCCAGCAGCTTTAATCAGGGGGGTCATGGCTACACCTTC.